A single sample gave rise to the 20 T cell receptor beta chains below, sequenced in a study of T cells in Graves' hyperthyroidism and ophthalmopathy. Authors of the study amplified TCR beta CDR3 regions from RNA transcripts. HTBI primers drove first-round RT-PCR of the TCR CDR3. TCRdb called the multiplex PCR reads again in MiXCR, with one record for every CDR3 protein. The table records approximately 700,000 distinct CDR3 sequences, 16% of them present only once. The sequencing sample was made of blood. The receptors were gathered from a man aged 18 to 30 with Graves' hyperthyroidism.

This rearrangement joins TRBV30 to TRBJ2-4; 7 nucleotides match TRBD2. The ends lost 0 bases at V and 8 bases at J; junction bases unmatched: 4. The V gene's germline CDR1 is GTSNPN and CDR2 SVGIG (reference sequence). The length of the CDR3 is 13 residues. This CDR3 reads CAWSVGSGDIQYF. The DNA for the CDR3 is TGTGCCTGGAGTGTGGGGAGCGGGGACATTCAGTACTTC.

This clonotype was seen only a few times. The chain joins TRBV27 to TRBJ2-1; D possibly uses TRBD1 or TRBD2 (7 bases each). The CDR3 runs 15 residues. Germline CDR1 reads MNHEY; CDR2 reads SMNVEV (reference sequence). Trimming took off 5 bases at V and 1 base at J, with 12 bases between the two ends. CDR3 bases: TGTGCCAGCAGTAACCAGGGGGGGTCCTACAATGAGCAGTTCTTC. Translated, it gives CASSNQGGSYNEQFF.

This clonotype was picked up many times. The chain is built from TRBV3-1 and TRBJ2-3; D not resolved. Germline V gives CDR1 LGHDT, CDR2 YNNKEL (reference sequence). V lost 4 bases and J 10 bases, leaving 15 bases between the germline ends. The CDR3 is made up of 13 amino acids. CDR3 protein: CASSPPARMAQYF. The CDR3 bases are TGTGCCAGCAGCCCACCCGCGCGGATGGCGCAGTATTTT.

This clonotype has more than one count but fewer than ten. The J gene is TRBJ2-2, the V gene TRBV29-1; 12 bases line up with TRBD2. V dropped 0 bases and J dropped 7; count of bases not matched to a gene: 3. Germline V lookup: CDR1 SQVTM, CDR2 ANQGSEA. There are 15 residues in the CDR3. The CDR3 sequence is CSVEDLAGGGGELFF. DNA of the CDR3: TGCAGCGTTGAAGATCTAGCGGGAGGGGGCGGGGAGCTGTTTTTT.

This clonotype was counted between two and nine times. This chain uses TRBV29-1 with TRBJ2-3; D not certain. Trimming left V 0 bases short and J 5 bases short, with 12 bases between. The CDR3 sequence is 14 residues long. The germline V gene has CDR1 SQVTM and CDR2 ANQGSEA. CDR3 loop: CSVEDDPPQDTQYF. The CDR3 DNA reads TGCAGCGTTGAAGATGACCCTCCCCAAGATACGCAGTATTTT.

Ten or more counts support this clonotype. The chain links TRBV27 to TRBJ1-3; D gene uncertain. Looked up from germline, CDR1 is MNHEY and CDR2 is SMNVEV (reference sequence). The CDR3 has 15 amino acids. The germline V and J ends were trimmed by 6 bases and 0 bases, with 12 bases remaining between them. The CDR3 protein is CASSLGGSSGNTIYF. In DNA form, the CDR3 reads TGTGCCAGCAGCTTGGGAGGGAGCTCTGGAAACACCATATATTTT.

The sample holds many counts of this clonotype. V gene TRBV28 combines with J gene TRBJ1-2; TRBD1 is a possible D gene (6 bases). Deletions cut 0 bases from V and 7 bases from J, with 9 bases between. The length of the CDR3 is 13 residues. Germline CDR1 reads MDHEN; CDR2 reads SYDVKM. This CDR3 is CASSLWGAVGYTF. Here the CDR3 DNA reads TGTGCCAGCAGTTTATGGGGGGCGGTTGGCTACACCTTC.

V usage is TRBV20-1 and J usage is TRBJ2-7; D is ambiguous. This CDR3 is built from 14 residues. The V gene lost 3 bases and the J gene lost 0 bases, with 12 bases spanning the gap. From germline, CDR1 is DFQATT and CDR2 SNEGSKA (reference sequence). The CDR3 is CSARAPGFSYEQYF. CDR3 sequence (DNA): TGCAGTGCTAGGGCCCCAGGTTTCTCCTACGAGCAGTACTTC.

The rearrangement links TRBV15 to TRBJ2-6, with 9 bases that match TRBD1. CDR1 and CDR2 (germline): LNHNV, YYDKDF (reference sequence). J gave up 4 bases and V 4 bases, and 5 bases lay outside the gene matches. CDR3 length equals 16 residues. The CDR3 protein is CATSTGQGTGANVLTF. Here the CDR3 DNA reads TGTGCCACCAGCACCGGACAGGGGACCGGGGCCAACGTCCTGACTTTC.

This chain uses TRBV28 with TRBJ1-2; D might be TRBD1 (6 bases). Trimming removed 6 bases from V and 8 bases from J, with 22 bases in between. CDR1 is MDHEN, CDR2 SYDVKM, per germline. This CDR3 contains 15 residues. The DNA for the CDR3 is TGTGCCAGCAGCATAGAGGAAGACAGGCTAGAGGGCTACACCTTC. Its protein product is CASSIEEDRLEGYTF.

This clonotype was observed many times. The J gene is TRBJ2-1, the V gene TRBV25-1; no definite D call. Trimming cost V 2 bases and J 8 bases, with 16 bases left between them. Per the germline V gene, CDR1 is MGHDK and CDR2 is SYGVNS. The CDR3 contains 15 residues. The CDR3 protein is CASSEEETPTDEQFF. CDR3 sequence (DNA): TGTGCCAGCAGTGAAGAGGAGACTCCTACCGATGAGCAGTTCTTC.

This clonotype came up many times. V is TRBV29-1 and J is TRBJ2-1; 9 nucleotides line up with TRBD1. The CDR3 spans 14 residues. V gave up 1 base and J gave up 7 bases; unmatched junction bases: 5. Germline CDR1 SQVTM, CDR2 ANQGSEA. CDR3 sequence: CSVEAGTGYNEQFF. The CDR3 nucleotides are TGCAGCGTTGAAGCCGGGACAGGGTATAATGAGCAGTTCTTC.

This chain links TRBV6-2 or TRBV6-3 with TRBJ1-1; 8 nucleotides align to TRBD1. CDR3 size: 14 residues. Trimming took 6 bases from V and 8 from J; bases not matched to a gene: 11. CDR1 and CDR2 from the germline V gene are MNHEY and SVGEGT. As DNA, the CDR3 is TGTGCCAGCAGCTCCCAGGGGGCGCTGGGCGAAGCTTTCTTT. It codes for CASSSQGALGEAFF.

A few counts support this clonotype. The CDR3 spells CASTLGLLNTEAFF. Written as DNA, the CDR3 is TGTGCCAGCACCTTGGGACTTCTGAACACTGAAGCTTTCTTT. This chain connects TRBV12-3 or TRBV12-4 to TRBJ1-1, with a weak D call TRBD1 (5 bases). The V end lost 7 bases, the J end lost 0 bases, and 12 bases lay between the germline ends. The CDR3 spans 14 residues.

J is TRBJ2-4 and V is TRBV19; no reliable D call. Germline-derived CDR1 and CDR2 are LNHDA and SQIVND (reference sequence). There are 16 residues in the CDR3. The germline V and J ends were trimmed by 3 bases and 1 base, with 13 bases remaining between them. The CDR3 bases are TGTGCCAGTAGTATTCTGTACGCCGGGGCCAAAAACATTCAGTACTTC. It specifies CASSILYAGAKNIQYF.

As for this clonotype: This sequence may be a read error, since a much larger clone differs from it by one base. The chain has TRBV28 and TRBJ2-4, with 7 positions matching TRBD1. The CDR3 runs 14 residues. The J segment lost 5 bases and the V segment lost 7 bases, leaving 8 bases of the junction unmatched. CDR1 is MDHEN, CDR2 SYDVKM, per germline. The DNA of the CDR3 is TGTGCCAGCAACCACCGGGACAGACAAAACATTCAGTACTTC. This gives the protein CASNHRDRQNIQYF. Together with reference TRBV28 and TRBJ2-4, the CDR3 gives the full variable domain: DVKVTQSSRYLVKRTGEKVFLECVQDMDHENMFWYRQDPGLGLRLIYFSYDVKMKEKGDIPEGYSVSREKKERFSLILESASTNQTSMYLCASNHRDRQNIQYFGAGTRLSVL.

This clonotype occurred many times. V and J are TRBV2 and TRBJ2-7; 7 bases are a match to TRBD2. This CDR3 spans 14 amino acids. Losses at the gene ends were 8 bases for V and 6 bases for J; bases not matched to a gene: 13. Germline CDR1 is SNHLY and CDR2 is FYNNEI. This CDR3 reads CASSKRDYFTEQYF. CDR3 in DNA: TGTGCCAGCTCTAAGAGGGACTACTTCACCGAGCAGTACTTC.

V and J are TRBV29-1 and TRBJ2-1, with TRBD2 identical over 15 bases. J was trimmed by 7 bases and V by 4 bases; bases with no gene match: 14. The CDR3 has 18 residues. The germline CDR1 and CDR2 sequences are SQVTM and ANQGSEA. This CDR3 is CSVALRASGLAGGNEQFF. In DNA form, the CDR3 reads TGCAGCGTTGCCCTGAGAGCCTCGGGACTAGCGGGAGGTAATGAGCAGTTCTTC.

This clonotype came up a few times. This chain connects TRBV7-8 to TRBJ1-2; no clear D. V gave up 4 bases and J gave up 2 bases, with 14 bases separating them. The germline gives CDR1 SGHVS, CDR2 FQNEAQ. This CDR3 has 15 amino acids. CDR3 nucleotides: TGTGCCAGCAGCTCCCCCTGGAATGGGAACTATGGCTACACCTTC. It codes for CASSSPWNGNYGYTF.

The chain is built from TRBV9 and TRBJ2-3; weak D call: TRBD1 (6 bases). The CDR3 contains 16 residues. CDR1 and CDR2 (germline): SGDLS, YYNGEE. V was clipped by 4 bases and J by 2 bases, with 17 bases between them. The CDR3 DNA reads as TGTGCCAGCAGCCCAACGGCGCAGGGGCTCACAGATACGCAGTATTTT. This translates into CASSPTAQGLTDTQYF.